The 30 T cell receptor beta chains below were found in one sample sequenced in a study of blood T cells in healthy people across ages (dated by TCRdb to about 2015). Library preparation used 5' RACE. Instrument on record: Illumina HiSeq 2500. A second roughly 6 to 11 cycle PCR used a sample-barcoded 5' primer and a J-beta primer mix. TCRdb redid the processing of the public reads, applying fastp at Q25 and MiXCR, and retained in-frame beta chains. Rows merge per CDR3 protein into single entries with the most common DNA and genes. For this sample the table gives more than 500,000 distinct CDR3 sequences, of which about 28% were detected only once. 3% to 4% of the sample rests with the top ten. Separately, the same data were catalogued under a study of T cells of mothers and their children.

The sequencing input was blood. The receptors here all came from a boy between 2 and 10 years old in good health.

V usage is TRBV29-1 and J usage is TRBJ1-4, with TRBD1 as a possible D gene (5 bases). Trimming pared 7 bases from V and 8 bases from J, leaving 14 bases between. CDR1 SQVTM and CDR2 ANQGSEA come from the germline V gene. The CDR3 length is 12 residues. CDR3 region: CSGGTLEEKLFF. CDR3 nucleotides: TGCAGCGGCGGGACTCTGGAGGAAAAACTGTTTTTT.

This clonotype was found a few times. The chain couples TRBV5-1 to TRBJ2-1; 12 bases match TRBD2. Germline CDR1 and CDR2: SGHRS and YFSETQ. This CDR3 is 18 amino acids long. V shed 1 base and J 0 bases; nucleotides not matched to a gene: 5. The CDR3: CASSLRLAGGPSYNEQFF. The DNA for the CDR3 is TGCGCCAGCAGCTTGAGGCTAGCGGGAGGGCCCTCCTACAATGAGCAGTTCTTC.

This clonotype was recorded a few times. The chain uses TRBV5-4 and TRBJ1-2, with a tentative D call TRBD1 (5 bases). Germline V gene data show CDR1 as SGHNT and CDR2 as YYREEE (reference sequence). V dropped 3 bases and J dropped 0 bases, with 21 bases sitting between them. CDR3 length: 18 amino acids. The CDR3 here is CASSWWQGEGLANYGYTF. The CDR3 nucleotides are TGTGCCAGCAGCTGGTGGCAGGGAGAGGGGCTAGCTAACTATGGCTACACCTTC.

This clonotype showed up many times. This chain links TRBV6-6 with TRBJ2-3, with TRBD2 identical over 11 bases. There are 17 residues in the CDR3. J gave up 0 bases and V 5 bases, and 7 bases lay outside the gene matches. CDR1 is MNHNY and CDR2 is SVGAGI in the germline V gene (reference sequence). CDR3 coding DNA: TGTGCCAGCAGTACTAGCGGGGGCTTTCATAGCACAGATACGCAGTATTTT. This codes for CASSTSGGFHSTDTQYF.

The chain carries TRBV28 and TRBJ2-1; no reliable D call. V gave up 3 bases and J gave up 8 bases, with 17 bases separating them. Germline V gene data show CDR1 as MDHEN and CDR2 as SYDVKM. The CDR3 runs 15 residues. CDR3: CASSFWSGTSYEQFF. The CDR3 nucleotides are TGTGCCAGCAGTTTTTGGTCAGGCACGAGCTATGAGCAGTTCTTC.

The chain combines TRBV25-1 with TRBJ1-5, with 8 nucleotides matching TRBD1. The CDR3 has 16 amino acids. V shed 4 bases and J 4 bases; nucleotides not matched to a gene: 9. Germline CDR1 reads MGHDK; CDR2 reads SYGVNS. CDR3 bases: TGTGCCAGCAGTGCTGACAGGGGTGGGGGGAATCAGCCCCAGCATTTT. Translated, it gives CASSADRGGGNQPQHF.

This clonotype was recorded once. The rearrangement uses TRBV9 and TRBJ2-2; 8 bases match TRBD2. The junction had 5 bases not matched to a gene; V was cut back by 1 base and J by 0 bases. The CDR3 runs 17 residues. Germline assignment: CDR1 SGDLS and CDR2 YYNGEE. CDR3 bases: TGTGCCAGCAGCGTAAGGCTAGCGGGCTCGAACACCGGGGAGCTGTTTTTT. It specifies CASSVRLAGSNTGELFF.

This clonotype was detected a few times. The J gene is TRBJ2-7, the V gene TRBV6-6, with TRBD1 identical over 8 bases. The CDR3 runs to 13 residues. Trimming cost V 6 bases and J 2 bases; bases outside gene matches: 3. Germline V CDR1 and CDR2: MNHNY, SVGAGI (reference sequence). CDR3 loop: CASSDRGTYEQYF. The CDR3 bases are TGTGCCAGCAGCGACAGGGGCACCTACGAGCAGTACTTC.

This chain uses TRBV27 with TRBJ1-3; 9 bases map to TRBD1. Germline V gives CDR1 MNHEY, CDR2 SMNVEV (reference sequence). CDR3 size: 15 residues. V lost 5 bases, J lost 5 bases, and 7 bases stayed unmatched. CDR3 DNA: TGTGCCAGCAGTCCCCGGGACAGGGATAGAAACACCATATATTTT. Residues: CASSPRDRDRNTIYF.

The chain carries TRBV29-1 and TRBJ1-2, with a weak D call TRBD1 (5 bases). Germline V gene sequence: CDR1 SQVTM, CDR2 ANQGSEA. Trimming took 4 bases from V and 8 from J, leaving 11 bases between them. The CDR3 covers 11 residues. The CDR3 loop is CSVGSGQGYTF. DNA of the CDR3: TGCAGCGTTGGGTCAGGGCAAGGCTACACCTTC.

This clonotype was seen a handful of times. The V and J genes are TRBV2 and TRBJ2-6, with 7 bases identical to TRBD2. CDR1 is SNHLY, CDR2 FYNNEI, per germline. The ends lost 7 bases at V and 1 base at J; junction bases unmatched: 7. The CDR3 covers 16 residues. Here the CDR3 reads CASTGWGGSGANVLTF. In DNA, the CDR3 is TGTGCCAGCACCGGCTGGGGGGGATCTGGGGCCAACGTCCTGACTTTC.

The CDR3 here is CASLRGTRKLNIQYF. In nucleotides, the CDR3 is TGTGCCAGCCTCCGGGGGACCCGGAAATTAAACATTCAGTACTTC. This chain links TRBV2 with TRBJ2-4; the D gene is possibly TRBD2 (6 bases). CDR1 is SNHLY and CDR2 is FYNNEI in the germline V gene. The CDR3 consists of 15 residues. V was clipped by 8 bases and J by 6 bases, with 20 bases between them.

J is TRBJ2-2 and V is TRBV6-2 or TRBV6-3; the D gene is possibly TRBD1 (6 bases). Germline loops: CDR1 MNHEY, CDR2 SVGEGT. Trimming stripped 0 bases from V and 5 bases from J, with 10 bases between. CDR3 length: 15 residues. CDR3 sequence: CASSYSRQGTGELFF. The CDR3 DNA sequence: TGTGCCAGCAGTTACTCGAGGCAGGGGACCGGGGAGCTGTTTTTT.

Only a few counts were recorded for this clonotype. The chain couples TRBV13 to TRBJ2-7; no reliable D call. V shed 2 bases and J shed 0 bases, with 11 bases lying between them. CDR3 length equals 15 residues. CDR1 is PRHDT, CDR2 FYEKMQ, per germline (reference sequence). CDR3 DNA sequence: TGTGCCAGCAGCTTAAGCAGAGCTAGCTCCTACGAGCAGTACTTC. Translation gives CASSLSRASSYEQYF. The full variable domain, with the rest looked up from reference TRBV13 and TRBJ2-7, is AAGVIQSPRHLIKEKRETATLKCYPIPRHDTVYWYQQGPGQDPQFLISFYEKMQSDKGSIPDRFSAQQFSDYHSELNMSSLELGDSALYFCASSLSRASSYEQYFGPGTRLTVT.

The rearrangement links TRBV12-3 or TRBV12-4 to TRBJ2-2; D remains unclear. This CDR3 contains 14 residues. Trimming pared 3 bases from V and 4 bases from J, leaving 9 bases between. In DNA form, the CDR3 reads TGTGCCAGCAGTTTGGGGATCGGCACCGGGGAGCTGTTTTTT. Its protein is CASSLGIGTGELFF.

This clonotype appeared many times. The gene calls are TRBV29-1 and TRBJ1-6; no reliable D call. Germline loops: CDR1 SQVTM, CDR2 ANQGSEA. Trimming left V 4 bases short and J 7 bases short, with 8 bases between. This CDR3 region has 12 residues. The CDR3 here is CSVGAPNSPLHF. CDR3 in DNA: TGCAGCGTTGGGGCCCCAAATTCACCCCTCCACTTT. Drawing the rest from reference TRBV29-1 and TRBJ1-6, the complete variable domain is SAVISQKPSRDICQRGTSLTIQCQVDSQVTMMFWYRQQPGQSLTLIATANQGSEATYESGFVIDKFPISRPNLTFSTLTVSNMSPEDSSIYLCSVGAPNSPLHFGNGTRLTVT.

The rearrangement joins TRBV12-3 or TRBV12-4 to TRBJ2-2, with D possibly matching TRBD1 (5 bases). This CDR3 is 14 amino acids long. Trimming left V 5 bases short and J 6 bases short, with 13 bases between. DNA of the CDR3: TGTGCCAGCAGTCCCTGGCAGGGATCCGGGGAGCTGTTTTTT. Translation gives CASSPWQGSGELFF.

The chain joins TRBV2 to TRBJ2-7; D not resolved. Germline lookup yields CDR1 SNHLY and CDR2 FYNNEI. The germline V and J ends were trimmed by 5 bases and 0 bases, with 17 bases remaining between them. The length of the CDR3 is 16 residues. The CDR3 protein is CASSRHSPVSSYEQYF. CDR3 nucleotides: TGTGCCAGCAGTCGACACTCGCCGGTGAGCTCCTACGAGCAGTACTTC.

The gene calls are TRBV3-1 and TRBJ1-2; D call uncertain. The CDR3 runs to 15 residues. V dropped 1 base and J dropped 4 bases, with 13 bases sitting between them. CDR1 and CDR2 from the germline V gene are LGHDT and YNNKEL (reference sequence). CDR3 in amino acids: CASSQGGGQTYGYTF. Written as DNA, the CDR3 is TGTGCCAGCAGCCAAGGGGGAGGGCAGACCTATGGCTACACCTTC.

This clonotype has a handful of counts. J is TRBJ1-1 and V is TRBV29-1, with 7 bases matching TRBD1. The CDR3 runs to 12 residues. The V segment lost 6 bases and the J segment 2 bases; nucleotides outside the gene matches: 3. Germline-derived CDR1 and CDR2 are SQVTM and ANQGSEA. The CDR3 here is CSVRTGNTEAFF. DNA for the CDR3: TGCAGCGTAAGGACAGGAAACACTGAAGCTTTCTTT. Looking up the rest from reference TRBV29-1 and TRBJ1-1 gives the full variable domain: SAVISQKPSRDICQRGTSLTIQCQVDSQVTMMFWYRQQPGQSLTLIATANQGSEATYESGFVIDKFPISRPNLTFSTLTVSNMSPEDSSIYLCSVRTGNTEAFFGQGTRLTVV.

In this sample, this clonotype turned up a few times. This chain joins TRBV7-9 and TRBJ1-4; a weak D match, TRBD1 (5 bases). The CDR3 is made up of 19 amino acids. Germline V CDR1 and CDR2: SEHNR, FQNEAQ (reference sequence). V was shortened by 7 bases and J by 6 bases, with 30 bases between the two germline ends. The DNA for the CDR3 is TGTGCCAGCACCACTCCGAGGGACGCCGGGGGGAAGAGGGATGAAAAACTGTTTTTT. Its translation is CASTTPRDAGGKRDEKLFF.

The V gene is TRBV12-3 or TRBV12-4, the J gene TRBJ2-1; TRBD1 matches 8 bases. V lost 8 bases, J lost 8 bases, and 2 bases stayed unmatched. The CDR3 is 11 amino acids. CDR3 sequence reads: CASHRGDEQFF. The CDR3 nucleotides read TGTGCCAGCCACAGGGGGGATGAGCAGTTCTTC.

The table lists this clonotype with a few counts. The V and J genes are TRBV20-1 and TRBJ1-1; D uncertain. V was shortened by 0 bases and J by 1 base, with 9 bases between the two germline ends. CDR1 is DFQATT, CDR2 SNEGSKA, per germline (reference sequence). The CDR3 is 14 residues long. Written as DNA, the CDR3 is TGCAGTGCTAGAGAGGGCAGGACGAACACTGAAGCTTTCTTT. Amino acids: CSAREGRTNTEAFF.

V gene TRBV6-1 combines with J gene TRBJ2-2, with no clear D. The CDR3 spans 15 residues. V shed 7 bases and J shed 1 base, with 13 bases lying between them. CDR1 is MNHNS and CDR2 is SASEGT in the germline V gene. The chain's CDR3 is CASKKTGGNTGELFF. The CDR3, as DNA: TGTGCCAGCAAGAAGACGGGCGGGAACACCGGGGAGCTGTTTTTT.

V is TRBV6-2 or TRBV6-3 and J is TRBJ2-5; 10 bases line up with TRBD2. Germline V gives CDR1 MNHEY, CDR2 SVGEGT. V shed 11 bases, J shed 6 bases, and the junction held 12 bases outside the gene matches. This CDR3 contains 14 residues. CDR3 amino acids: CASRGASGRKTQYF. In nucleotides, the CDR3 is TGTGCCTCAAGGGGGGCTAGCGGGAGAAAGACCCAGTACTTC.

This clonotype came up a few times. The V gene is TRBV5-8, the J gene TRBJ2-7; D is possibly TRBD1 (6 bases). This CDR3 contains 12 residues. The V and J ends lost 7 bases and 2 bases respectively, with 10 bases between them. The germline CDR1 and CDR2 sequences are SGHTS and YDEGEE. The CDR3 sequence is CASRYRAYEQYF. The CDR3 nucleotides read TGTGCCAGCCGCTACAGGGCCTACGAGCAGTACTTC. The whole variable domain, filled in from reference TRBV5-8 and TRBJ2-7, reads EAGVTQSPTHLIKTRGQQATLRCSPISGHTSVYWYQQALGLGLQFLLWYDEGEERNRGNFPPRFSGRQFPNYSSELNVNALELEDSALYLCASRYRAYEQYFGPGTRLTVT.

This clonotype was counted a few times. The chain carries TRBV5-1 and TRBJ2-7, with TRBD1 identical over 10 bases. The CDR3 covers 15 residues. Trimming cost V 5 bases and J 3 bases; bases outside gene matches: 8. Germline V gives CDR1 SGHRS, CDR2 YFSETQ. The CDR3, as DNA: TGCGCCAGCAGGTCCGGGACAGGGGATGGCTACGAGCAGTACTTC. Protein product: CASRSGTGDGYEQYF.

The rearrangement joins TRBV4-2 to TRBJ1-6; 7 positions agree with TRBD1. Losses at the gene ends were 2 bases for V and 7 bases for J; bases not matched to a gene: 8. Germline values: CDR1 LGHNA, CDR2 YNFKEQ. This CDR3 has 16 amino acids. CDR3 nucleotides: TGTGCCAGCAGCCAACCTACGAGGGGGCGAAATTCACCCCTCCACTTT. Protein product: CASSQPTRGRNSPLHF.

CDR3 region: CASSSLLLAGSGTQYF. As DNA, the CDR3 is TGTGCCAGTAGTAGTTTATTGCTAGCGGGAAGTGGTACGCAGTATTTT. The chain is built from TRBV19 and TRBJ2-3; 9 nucleotides line up with TRBD2. The CDR3 runs to 16 residues. Germline CDR1 is LNHDA and CDR2 is SQIVND (reference sequence). The V segment lost 4 bases and the J segment 8 bases; nucleotides outside the gene matches: 13.

About this clonotype: A read error is possible here, since a much larger clone lies one base away. V is TRBV7-9 and J is TRBJ2-7; a possible D gene is TRBD2 (5 bases). Trimming removed 5 bases at V and 2 bases at J, with 7 bases between. This CDR3 comprises 12 residues. The germline V gene has CDR1 SEHNR and CDR2 FQNEAQ (reference sequence). The CDR3, as DNA: TGTGCCAGCAGCCACGGGACCTACGAGCAGTACTTC. This sequence encodes CASSHGTYEQYF. Based on the CDR3 plus reference TRBV7-9 and TRBJ2-7, the full variable domain is DTGVSQNPRHKITKRGQNVTFRCDPISEHNRLYWYRQTLGQGPEFLTYFQNEAQLEKSRLLSDRFSAERPKGSFSTLEIQRTEQGDSAMYLCASSHGTYEQYFGPGTRLTVT.